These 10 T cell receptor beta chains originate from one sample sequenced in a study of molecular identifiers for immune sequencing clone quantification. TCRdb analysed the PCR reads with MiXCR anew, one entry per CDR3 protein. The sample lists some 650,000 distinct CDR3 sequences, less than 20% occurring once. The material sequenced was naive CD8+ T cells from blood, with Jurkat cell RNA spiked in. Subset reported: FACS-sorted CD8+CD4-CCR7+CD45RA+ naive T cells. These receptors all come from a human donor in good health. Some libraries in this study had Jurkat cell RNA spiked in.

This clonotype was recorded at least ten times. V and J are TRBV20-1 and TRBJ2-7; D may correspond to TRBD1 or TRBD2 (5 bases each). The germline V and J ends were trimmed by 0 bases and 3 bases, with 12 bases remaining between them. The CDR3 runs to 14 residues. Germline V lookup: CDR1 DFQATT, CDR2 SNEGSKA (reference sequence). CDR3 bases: TGCAGTGCTAGAGATCGAGGGGATCTCTACGAGCAGTACTTC. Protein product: CSARDRGDLYEQYF.

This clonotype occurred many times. CDR3 sequence reads: CASTSGYRGRMDTQYF. In nucleotides, the CDR3 is TGCGCCAGCACATCCGGATACAGGGGGCGCATGGATACGCAGTATTTT. The chain combines TRBV5-1 with TRBJ2-3, with 9 positions matching TRBD1. Germline CDR1 is SGHRS and CDR2 is YFSETQ. With 6 bases clipped from V and 6 bases from J, the junction kept 14 bases outside the gene matches. The CDR3 is made up of 16 amino acids.

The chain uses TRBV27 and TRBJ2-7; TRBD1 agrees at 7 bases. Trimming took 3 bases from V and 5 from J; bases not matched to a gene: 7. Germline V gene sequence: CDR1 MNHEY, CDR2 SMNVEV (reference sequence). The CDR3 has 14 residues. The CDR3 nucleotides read TGTGCCAGCAGTTTTATAGGGGGCATAAACGAGCAGTACTTC. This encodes CASSFIGGINEQYF.

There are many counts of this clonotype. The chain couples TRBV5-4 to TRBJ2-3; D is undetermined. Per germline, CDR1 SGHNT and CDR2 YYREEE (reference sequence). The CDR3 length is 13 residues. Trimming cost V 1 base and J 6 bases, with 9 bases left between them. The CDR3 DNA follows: TGTGCCAGCAGCTTGTCGGCCGATGATACGCAGTATTTT. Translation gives CASSLSADDTQYF.

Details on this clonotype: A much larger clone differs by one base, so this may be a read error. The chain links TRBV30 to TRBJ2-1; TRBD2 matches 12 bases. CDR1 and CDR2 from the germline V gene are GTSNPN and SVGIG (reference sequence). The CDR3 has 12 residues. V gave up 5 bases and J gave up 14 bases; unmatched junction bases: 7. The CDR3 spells CAWGLAGGLEFF. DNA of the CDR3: TGTGCCTGGGGCCTAGCGGGGGGGCTGGAGTTCTTC.

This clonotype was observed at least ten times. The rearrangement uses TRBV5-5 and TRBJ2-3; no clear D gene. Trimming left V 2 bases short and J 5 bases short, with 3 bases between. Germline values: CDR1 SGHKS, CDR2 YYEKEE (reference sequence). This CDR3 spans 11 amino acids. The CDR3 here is CASSFEDTQYF. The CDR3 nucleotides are TGTGCCAGCAGCTTCGAAGATACGCAGTATTTT.

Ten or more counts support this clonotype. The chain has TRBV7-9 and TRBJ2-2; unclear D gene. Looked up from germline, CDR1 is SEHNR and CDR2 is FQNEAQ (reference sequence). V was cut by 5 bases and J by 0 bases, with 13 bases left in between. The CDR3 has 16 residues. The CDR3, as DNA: TGTGCCAGCAGCCCCCCTGCCCCGGCGAACACCGGGGAGCTGTTTTTT. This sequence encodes CASSPPAPANTGELFF.

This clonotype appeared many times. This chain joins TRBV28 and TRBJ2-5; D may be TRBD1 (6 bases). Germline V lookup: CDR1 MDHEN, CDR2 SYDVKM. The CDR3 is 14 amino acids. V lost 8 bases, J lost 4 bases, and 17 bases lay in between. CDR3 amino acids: CASLHLTGGETQYF. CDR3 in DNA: TGTGCCAGCCTGCACCTGACAGGAGGAGAGACCCAGTACTTC.

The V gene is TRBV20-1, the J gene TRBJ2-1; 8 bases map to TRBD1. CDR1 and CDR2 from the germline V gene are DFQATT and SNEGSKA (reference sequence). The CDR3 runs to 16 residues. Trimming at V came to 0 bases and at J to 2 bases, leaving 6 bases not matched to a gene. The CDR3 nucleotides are TGCAGTGCTAGAGATCTGACAGGGGTCACCTACAATGAGCAGTTCTTC. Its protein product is CSARDLTGVTYNEQFF.

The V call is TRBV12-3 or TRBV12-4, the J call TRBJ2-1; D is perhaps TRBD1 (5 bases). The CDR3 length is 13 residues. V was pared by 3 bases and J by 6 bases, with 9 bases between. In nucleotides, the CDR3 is TGTGCCAGCAGTTTTAGACAGAGCAATGAGCAGTTCTTC. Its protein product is CASSFRQSNEQFF.